This T cell receptor (beta chain) comes out of a study of blood T cell repertoires in COVID-19. Study details: Material from acute and convalescent COVID-19 was sourced from the United States, Italy and Spain. PBMCs, B-cell-depleted T cells, or T cells were the source of the cDNA or gDNA that made up the material.

Authors' methods: Estimation of nucleated cell counts was performed using reference gene primer amplification. Sequenced by immunoSEQ multiplex PCR; TCRdb stores in-frame clones only, minus some. V, J and clone size are taken as reported in that table, and D and trimming were inferred from the DNA itself. This table has 250,000 to 300,000 clones, 80% to 90% appearing once. Sequenced: peripheral blood. This TCR was sampled from a man aged 55 to 70 with acute or convalescent COVID-19.

The CDR3 DNA is TGTGCCACCAGTGATCCCTTTGGACAGTACCTGAATGAAAAACTGTTTTTT. Its protein is CATSDPFGQYLNEKLFF. V gene TRBV24-1 combines with J gene TRBJ1-4; a weak D match, TRBD1 (6 bases). The CDR3 has 17 residues. Germline CDR1 KGHDR, CDR2 SFDVKD. V lost 3 bases, J lost 5 bases, and 18 bases lay in between.